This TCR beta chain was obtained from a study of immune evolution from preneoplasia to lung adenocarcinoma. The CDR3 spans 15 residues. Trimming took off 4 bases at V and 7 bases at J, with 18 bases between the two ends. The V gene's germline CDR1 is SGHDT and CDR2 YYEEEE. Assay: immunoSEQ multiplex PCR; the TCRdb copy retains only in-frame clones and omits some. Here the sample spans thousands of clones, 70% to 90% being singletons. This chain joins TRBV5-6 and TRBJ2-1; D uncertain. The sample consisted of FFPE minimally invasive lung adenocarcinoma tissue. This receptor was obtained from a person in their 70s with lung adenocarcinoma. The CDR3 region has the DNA TGTGCCAGCAGCCTCCTTGACAAGGTTGATAATGAGCAGTTCTTC. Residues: CASSLLDKVDNEQFF. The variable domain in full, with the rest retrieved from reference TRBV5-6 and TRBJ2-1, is DAGVTQSPTHLIKTRGQQVTLRCSPKSGHDTVSWYQQALGQGPQFIFQYYEEEERQRGNFPDRFSGHQFPNYSSELNVNALLLGDSALYLCASSLLDKVDNEQFFGPGTRLTVL.